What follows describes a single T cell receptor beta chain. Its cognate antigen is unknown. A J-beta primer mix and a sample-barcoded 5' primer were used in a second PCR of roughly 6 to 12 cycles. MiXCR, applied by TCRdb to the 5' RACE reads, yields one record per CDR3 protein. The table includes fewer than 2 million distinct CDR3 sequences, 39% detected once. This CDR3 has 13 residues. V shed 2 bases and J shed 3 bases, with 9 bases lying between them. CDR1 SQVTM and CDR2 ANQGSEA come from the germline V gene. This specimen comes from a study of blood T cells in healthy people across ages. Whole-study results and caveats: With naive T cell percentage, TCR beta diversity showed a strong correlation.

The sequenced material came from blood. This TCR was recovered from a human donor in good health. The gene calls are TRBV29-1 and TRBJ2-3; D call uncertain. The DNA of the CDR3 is TGCAGCGTTGAACAGGTTGGGACAGATACGCAGTATTTT. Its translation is CSVEQVGTDTQYF.